A single sample is the source of the 32 T cell receptor beta chains below, sequenced in a study of blood T cell repertoires in COVID-19. Produced via immunoSEQ multiplex PCR; TCRdb's table is partial and in-frame only. This table holds 200,000 to 300,000 clones, 75% to 90% found once. What was sequenced was PBMCs or T cells enriched from blood (not recorded which). The receptors were gathered from a woman between 40 and 55 years old with acute COVID-19.

Turning to this clone: The junction departs from the called germline gene at one end, perhaps through a read error. This sequence joins TRBV7-7 and TRBJ2-2; D perhaps matches TRBD1 (7 bases). This CDR3 contains 18 residues. Germline CDR1 and CDR2: SSHAT and FNYEAQ (reference sequence). CDR3 loop: CASSLRTGGIRSTGELFF. The CDR3 nucleotides read TGTGCTAGCAGCTTGAGGACAGGCGGGATCAGGTCCACCGGGGAGCTGTTTTTT.

This rearrangement joins TRBV2 to TRBJ2-6, with 8 bases lining up with TRBD1. Germline trimming cut 6 bases from V and 0 bases from J; bases unmatched to any gene: 4. In germline, CDR1 is SNHLY, CDR2 FYNNEI. The CDR3 loop spans 16 amino acids. Here the CDR3 DNA reads TGTGCCAGCAGGGGTACAGGGGGCTCTGGGGCCAACGTCCTGACTTTC. Amino acid sequence: CASRGTGGSGANVLTF.

Worth noting for this clone: Distinct nucleotide sequences in the sample also encode this CDR3. The chain couples TRBV7-8 to TRBJ1-1; weak D call: TRBD1 (5 bases). The germline V gene has CDR1 SGHVS and CDR2 FQNEAQ. The CDR3 loop spans 15 amino acids. V gave up 0 bases and J gave up 1 base, with 9 bases separating them. Here the CDR3 reads CASSLARTRNTEAFF. In nucleotides, the CDR3 is TGTGCCAGCAGCTTAGCCCGGACACGGAACACTGAAGCTTTCTTT.

The chain employs TRBV5-4 and TRBJ1-4, with 9 bases fitting TRBD1. CDR1 is SGHNT, CDR2 YYREEE, per germline (reference sequence). The CDR3 has 16 residues. V was pared by 3 bases and J by 2 bases, with 5 bases of the junction left unmatched. CDR3 sequence: CASSSEQGATNEKLFF. CDR3 DNA: TGTGCCAGCAGCTCGGAACAGGGGGCGACTAATGAAAAACTGTTTTTT.

The CDR3 protein is CASRGTGGKGYTF. CDR3 coding DNA: TGTGCCAGCAGGGGGACGGGGGGTAAAGGCTACACCTTC. The rearrangement uses TRBV28 and TRBJ1-2, with D tentatively TRBD1 (5 bases). The CDR3 is 13 residues long. The germline CDR1 and CDR2 sequences are MDHEN and SYDVKM. Trimming removed 6 bases from V and 8 bases from J, with 16 bases in between.

For this clone: Relative to the germline gene, one junction end is altered; a read error may explain this. The chain uses TRBV28 and TRBJ2-7; TRBD2 matches at 9 bases. The length of the CDR3 is 16 residues. The germline CDR1 and CDR2 sequences are MDHEN and SYDVKM. CDR3 region: CASSLKLGTSSHEQYF. The CDR3 coding sequence is TGTGCCAGCAGTTTAAAGTTAGGGACTAGCTCCCACGAGCAGTACTTC. Complete variable domain (other parts from reference TRBV28 and TRBJ2-7): DVKVTQSSRYLVKRTGEKVFLECVQDMDHENMFWYRQDPGLGLRLIYFSYDVKMKEKGDIPEGYSVSREKKERFSLILESASTNQTSMYLCASSLKLGTSSHEQYFGPGTRLTVT.

The CDR3 is CASSPLGGSGEKLFF. As DNA, the CDR3 is TGTGCCAGCAGCCCCTTAGGGGGTTCTGGGGAAAAACTGTTTTTT. This chain joins TRBV13 and TRBJ1-4; D is possibly TRBD1 (6 bases). The length of the CDR3 is 15 residues. V lost 5 bases and J 8 bases, leaving 18 bases between the germline ends. Germline V gene data show CDR1 as PRHDT and CDR2 as FYEKMQ (reference sequence).

A word on this clone: The junction does not match germline at one end; this may be a read error. The rearrangement links TRBV5-4 to TRBJ1-4; tentative D call: TRBD1 (6 bases). The CDR3 totals 13 residues. The germline gives CDR1 SGHNT, CDR2 YYREEE (reference sequence). The CDR3: CASSSDSDEELFF. The CDR3 coding sequence is TGTGCCAGCAGCTCGGACAGCGATGAAGAACTGTTTTTT.

V gene TRBV5-5 combines with J gene TRBJ1-6, with TRBD1 matching over 8 bases. There are 15 residues in the CDR3. CDR1 SGHKS and CDR2 YYEKEE come from the germline V gene (reference sequence). The junction had 6 bases not matched to a gene; V was cut back by 4 bases and J by 6 bases. The CDR3 coding sequence is TGTGCCAGCAGCCTGACAGGGGCCCTTAATTCACCCCTCCACTTT. Translation: CASSLTGALNSPLHF.

The V call is TRBV6-1, the J call TRBJ2-2; a weak D match, TRBD2 (6 bases). V was pared by 2 bases and J by 7 bases, with 20 bases between. Germline assignment: CDR1 MNHNS and CDR2 SASEGT. The CDR3 has 17 amino acids. The CDR3 region has the DNA TGTGCCAGCAGTGAACCTAGGGCCCGGGGGACGAACGGGGAGCTGTTTTTT. Translation: CASSEPRARGTNGELFF.

CDR3 protein: CASSPSSSFSYEQYF. CDR3 DNA: TGCGCCAGCAGCCCTAGTTCCAGCTTTTCCTACGAGCAGTACTTC. The chain carries TRBV5-1 and TRBJ2-7, with D uncertain. CDR3 size: 15 residues. V dropped 4 bases and J dropped 1 base, with 15 bases sitting between them. The V gene's germline CDR1 is SGHRS and CDR2 YFSETQ. The full variable domain, completed using reference TRBV5-1 and TRBJ2-7, is KAGVTQTPRYLIKTRGQQVTLSCSPISGHRSVSWYQQTPGQGLQFLFEYFSETQRNKGNFPGRFSGRQFSNSRSEMNVSTLELGDSALYLCASSPSSSFSYEQYFGPGTRLTVT.

This rearrangement joins TRBV5-1 to TRBJ2-7, with 9 bases aligning to TRBD1. This CDR3 comprises 15 residues. Germline assignment: CDR1 SGHRS and CDR2 YFSETQ. V lost 1 base, J lost 4 bases, and 6 bases stayed unmatched. The CDR3 loop reads CASSLLGTGSYEQYF. CDR3 coding DNA: TGCGCCAGCAGCTTGCTGGGGACAGGGTCTTACGAGCAGTACTTC.

The V gene is TRBV19, the J gene TRBJ1-3; a weak D match, TRBD1 (5 bases). The CDR3 is 13 amino acids. Deletions cut 9 bases from V and 3 bases from J, with 12 bases between. Germline V gene data show CDR1 as LNHDA and CDR2 as SQIVND (reference sequence). The CDR3 sequence is CASTRGVGNTIYF. The DNA for the CDR3 is TGTGCCAGCACCCGGGGGGTTGGAAACACCATATATTTT. The whole variable domain, remainder taken from reference TRBV19 and TRBJ1-3, is DGGITQSPKYLFRKEGQNVTLSCEQNLNHDAMYWYRQDPGQGLRLIYYSQIVNDFQKGDIAEGYSVSREKKESFPLTVTSAQKNPTAFYLCASTRGVGNTIYFGEGSWLTVV.

The V and J genes are TRBV29-1 and TRBJ2-3; D perhaps matches TRBD2 (6 bases). The V end was cut by 8 bases, the J end by 7 bases, with 22 bases between. The CDR3 is 14 residues long. The germline CDR1 and CDR2 sequences are SQVTM and ANQGSEA. The CDR3 protein is CSISGGVSMNTQYF. Here the CDR3 DNA reads TGCAGCATCTCCGGGGGAGTATCCATGAATACGCAGTATTTT.

The V and J genes are TRBV2 and TRBJ2-7, with TRBD2 identical over 10 bases. The germline V gene encodes CDR1 SNHLY and CDR2 FYNNEI. V lost 6 bases and J lost 2; bases outside the gene matches: 7. CDR3 length: 15 residues. This chain's CDR3 is CASRRGLADAYEQYF. The CDR3 coding sequence is TGTGCCAGCAGAAGAGGACTAGCGGACGCCTACGAGCAGTACTTC.

The chain joins TRBV5-1 to TRBJ1-1; the D gene is possibly TRBD1 (5 bases). CDR1 is SGHRS, CDR2 YFSETQ, per germline. V was trimmed by 4 bases and J by 1 base, leaving 8 bases between them. This CDR3 has 13 amino acids. The CDR3 spells CASSEDRNTEAFF. In nucleotides, the CDR3 is TGCGCCAGCAGCGAAGACAGGAACACTGAAGCTTTCTTT.

The genes are TRBV19 and TRBJ2-3; D is possibly TRBD2 (5 bases). V was cut by 4 bases and J by 6 bases, with 14 bases left in between. Germline V gene sequence: CDR1 LNHDA, CDR2 SQIVND (reference sequence). The CDR3 spans 14 residues. As DNA, the CDR3 is TGTGCCAGTAGTACCGGGATTGGGCGGGATACGCAGTATTTT. Translating it yields CASSTGIGRDTQYF.

Only one count was recorded for this clone. The V gene is TRBV12-3 or TRBV12-4, the J gene TRBJ2-7; weak D call: TRBD1 (6 bases). The CDR3 is made up of 13 amino acids. The V gene lost 2 bases and the J gene lost 6 bases, with 11 bases spanning the gap. CDR3 bases: TGTGCCAGCAGTTTATGGGGGCGCTCCGAGCAGTACTTC. Translated, it gives CASSLWGRSEQYF.

The J gene is TRBJ2-1, the V gene TRBV27, with 7 bases aligning to TRBD2. After removal of 0 bases from V and 4 bases from J, the junction contained 9 bases not matched to a gene. CDR1 and CDR2 (germline): MNHEY, SMNVEV (reference sequence). This CDR3 has 17 residues. DNA of the CDR3: TGTGCCAGCAGTTTATCGATATTCACTAGCGCTTACAATGAGCAGTTCTTC. It is translated as CASSLSIFTSAYNEQFF.

With regard to this clone: The same CDR3 is also encoded by other DNA sequences in this sample. This sequence joins TRBV2 and TRBJ1-5; TRBD1 matches at 7 bases. The CDR3 totals 15 residues. Per germline, CDR1 SNHLY and CDR2 FYNNEI. The J segment lost 3 bases and the V segment lost 6 bases, leaving 8 bases of the junction unmatched. CDR3 bases: TGTGCCAGCAGCGAGAACAGGGGAGTCAATCAGCCCCAGCATTTT. This sequence encodes CASSENRGVNQPQHF.

The sample holds a few counts of this clone. CDR3 loop: CATSREDRGANYGYTF. CDR3 bases: TGTGCCACCAGCAGAGAAGACAGGGGCGCTAACTATGGCTACACCTTC. V gene TRBV15 combines with J gene TRBJ1-2; TRBD1 matches at 8 bases. V shed 0 bases and J 0 bases; nucleotides not matched to a gene: 3. The CDR3 runs to 16 residues. Germline V gene lookup returns CDR1 LNHNV and CDR2 YYDKDF (reference sequence). Variable domain in full (rest from reference TRBV15 and TRBJ1-2): DAMVIQNPRYQVTQFGKPVTLSCSQTLNHNVMYWYQQKSSQAPKLLFHYYDKDFNNEADTPDNFQSRRPNTSFCFLDIRSPGLGDTAMYLCATSREDRGANYGYTFGSGTRLTVV.

The rearrangement joins TRBV3-1 (or the pseudogene TRBV3-2) to TRBJ1-5; D is possibly TRBD1 (5 bases). Between the trimmed V and J ends, which lost 1 base and 10 bases, there was a span of 11 bases. The CDR3 is made up of 13 amino acids. Germline V gene sequence: CDR1 LGHDT, CDR2 YNNKEL (reference sequence). The CDR3 region has the DNA TGTGCCAGCAGCCAAGTGGGGCAAGTACCCCAGCATTTT. It translates to CASSQVGQVPQHF.

The rearrangement uses TRBV5-1 and TRBJ2-5, with 13 bases that match TRBD2. CDR3 length: 15 residues. V dropped 3 bases and J dropped 2; count of bases not matched to a gene: 1. In germline, CDR1 is SGHRS, CDR2 YFSETQ. CDR3 nucleotides: TGCGCCAGCAGCTCGGGACTAGCGGGACAAGAGACCCAGTACTTC. Amino acids: CASSSGLAGQETQYF.

The chain recombines TRBV5-5 with TRBJ2-1; 8 bases match TRBD2. V dropped 1 base and J dropped 4; count of bases not matched to a gene: 4. CDR1 is SGHKS and CDR2 is YYEKEE in the germline V gene (reference sequence). This CDR3 has 15 amino acids. This chain's CDR3 is CASSLSAGEYNEQFF. The CDR3 nucleotides read TGTGCCAGCAGCTTGTCAGCGGGAGAATACAATGAGCAGTTCTTC. Full variable domain (missing parts from reference TRBV5-5 and TRBJ2-1): DAGVTQSPTHLIKTRGQQVTLRCSPISGHKSVSWYQQVLGQGPQFIFQYYEKEERGRGNFPDRFSARQFPNYSSELNVNALLLGDSALYLCASSLSAGEYNEQFFGPGTRLTVL.

The rearrangement links TRBV2 to TRBJ2-5, with 13 positions matching TRBD2. The J segment lost 8 bases and the V segment lost 4 bases, leaving 7 bases of the junction unmatched. The CDR3 runs to 15 residues. In germline, CDR1 is SNHLY, CDR2 FYNNEI. The CDR3 DNA reads as TGTGCCAGCAGTGTCCCGGGACTAGCGGGAAATACCCAGTACTTC. Translating it yields CASSVPGLAGNTQYF.

The gene calls are TRBV5-4 and TRBJ1-2; D not certain. This CDR3 is built from 14 residues. Germline lookup yields CDR1 SGHNT and CDR2 YYREEE (reference sequence). Between the trimmed V and J ends, which lost 4 bases and 1 base, there was a span of 11 bases. For the CDR3, the DNA is TGTGCCAGCAGCCTACAGAGTATTAACTATGGCTACACCTTC. Translation: CASSLQSINYGYTF. Full variable domain (missing parts from reference TRBV5-4 and TRBJ1-2): ETGVTQSPTHLIKTRGQQVTLRCSSQSGHNTVSWYQQALGQGPQFIFQYYREEENGRGNFPPRFSGLQFPNYSSELNVNALELDDSALYLCASSLQSINYGYTFGSGTRLTVV.

This rearrangement joins TRBV20-1 to TRBJ2-3; D may be TRBD1 (6 bases). CDR1 and CDR2 from the germline V gene are DFQATT and SNEGSKA (reference sequence). V lost 3 bases and J 2 bases, leaving 12 bases between the germline ends. The CDR3 totals 14 residues. The CDR3 region is CSASNRDNTDTQYF. Here the CDR3 DNA reads TGCAGTGCTAGTAACCGGGACAACACAGATACGCAGTATTTT.

The rearrangement links TRBV19 to TRBJ2-2; 7 bases match TRBD2. The CDR3 length is 15 residues. The junction had 6 bases not matched to a gene; V was cut back by 6 bases and J by 2 bases. The germline CDR1 and CDR2 sequences are LNHDA and SQIVND (reference sequence). The CDR3 reads CASRTTSVNTGELFF. The CDR3 bases are TGTGCCAGTAGGACCACTAGCGTCAACACCGGGGAGCTGTTTTTT. Complete variable domain (other parts from reference TRBV19 and TRBJ2-2): DGGITQSPKYLFRKEGQNVTLSCEQNLNHDAMYWYRQDPGQGLRLIYYSQIVNDFQKGDIAEGYSVSREKKESFPLTVTSAQKNPTAFYLCASRTTSVNTGELFFGEGSRLTVL.

V gene TRBV5-4 combines with J gene TRBJ1-3; no clear D. In germline, CDR1 is SGHNT, CDR2 YYREEE (reference sequence). V lost 0 bases, J lost 1 base, and 8 bases lay in between. This CDR3 is built from 15 residues. CDR3 sequence: CASSLARGSGNTIYF. The CDR3, as DNA: TGTGCCAGCAGCTTGGCCCGAGGGTCTGGAAACACCATATATTTT.

Note on this clone: This sample also contains other DNA sequences that code for the same CDR3. The chain links TRBV27 to TRBJ2-7, with 7 nucleotides matching TRBD1. This CDR3 has 13 amino acids. V gave up 4 bases and J gave up 2 bases; unmatched junction bases: 2. CDR1 and CDR2 from the germline V gene are MNHEY and SMNVEV (reference sequence). The DNA for the CDR3 is TGTGCCAGCAGTTCACAGGGGCCCTACGAGCAGTACTTC. This sequence encodes CASSSQGPYEQYF.

The V and J genes are TRBV7-8 and TRBJ2-7; TRBD2 aligns across 8 bases. This CDR3 has 15 amino acids. Looked up from germline, CDR1 is SGHVS and CDR2 is FQNEAQ. V lost 5 bases to trimming and J lost 0 bases; unmatched junction nucleotides: 6. DNA for the CDR3: TGTGCCAGCAGCCCCCGGCTAGCGGGCTCCTACGAGCAGTACTTC. Translation gives CASSPRLAGSYEQYF.

This chain links TRBV27 with TRBJ1-1; no reliable D call. The CDR3 sequence is 13 residues long. Looked up from germline, CDR1 is MNHEY and CDR2 is SMNVEV (reference sequence). V lost 6 bases to trimming and J lost 4 bases, with 12 bases between them. In DNA, the CDR3 is TGTGCCAGCAGCTCAGCGGGAGGCACTGAAGCTTTCTTT. This codes for CASSSAGGTEAFF.